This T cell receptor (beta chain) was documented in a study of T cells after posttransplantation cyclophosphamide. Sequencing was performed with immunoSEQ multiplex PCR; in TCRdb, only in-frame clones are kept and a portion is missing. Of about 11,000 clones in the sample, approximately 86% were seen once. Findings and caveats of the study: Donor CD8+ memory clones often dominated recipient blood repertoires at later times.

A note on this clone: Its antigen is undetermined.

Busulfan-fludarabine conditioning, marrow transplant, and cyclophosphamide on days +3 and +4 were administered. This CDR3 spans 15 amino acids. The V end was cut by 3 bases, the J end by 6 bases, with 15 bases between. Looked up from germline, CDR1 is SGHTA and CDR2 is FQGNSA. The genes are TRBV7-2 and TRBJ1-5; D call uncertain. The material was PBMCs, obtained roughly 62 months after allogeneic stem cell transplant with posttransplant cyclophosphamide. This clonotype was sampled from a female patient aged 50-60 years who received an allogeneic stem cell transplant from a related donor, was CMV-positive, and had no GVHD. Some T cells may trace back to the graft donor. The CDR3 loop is CASSLRTGNGQPQHF. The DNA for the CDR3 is TGTGCCAGCAGCTTGAGGACGGGGAACGGTCAGCCCCAGCATTTT.